This TCR beta chain was observed in a study of blood T cells in healthy people across ages. Overall study context: Template switching retrieved approximately one barcoded beta molecule for each two T cells. Regarding the study as a whole: Diversity was higher, and naive CD4+ cells more numerous, in long-lived donors than in aged donors. Percentage of naive T cells showed a strong correlation with TCR beta diversity.

This clonotype was seen only a few times. Its antigen is still unknown. Primed by a sample-barcoded 5' primer and a J-beta primer mix, a second PCR proceeded for 7 to 11 cycles. TCRdb processed the 5' RACE reads anew with MiXCR; each CDR3 protein has one entry. The table records fewer than 2,000,000 distinct CDR3 sequences, about 31% of them present only once. Each sample provided at least 6 micrograms of extracted total RNA. Germline trimming cut 5 bases from V and 7 bases from J; bases unmatched to any gene: 6. The CDR3 is 15 amino acids. Germline-derived CDR1 and CDR2 are SGHVS and FNYEAQ. The sequence came from a woman in her 30s in good health. The genes are TRBV7-6 and TRBJ2-3, with TRBD2 identical over 13 bases. Sample: blood. CDR3 sequence (DNA): TGTGCCAGCAGCCCCACTAGCGGGAGGGCCAATACGCAGTATTTT. Translating gives CASSPTSGRANTQYF. Supplemented by reference TRBV7-6 and TRBJ2-3, the full variable domain reads GAGVSQSPRYKVTKRGQDVALRCDPISGHVSLYWYRQALGQGPEFLTYFNYEAQQDKSGLPNDRFSAERPEGSISTLTIQRTEQRDSAMYRCASSPTSGRANTQYFGPGTRLTVL.